This TCR beta chain was captured in a study of blood T cell repertoires in COVID-19. Germline V gives CDR1 KGHSH, CDR2 LQKENI. The CDR3 has 14 amino acids. V gave up 6 bases and J gave up 5 bases, with 14 bases separating them. TCRdb's copy holds only in-frame clones and misses some; the assay was immunoSEQ multiplex PCR. This sample yields under 300,000 clones, of which 70% to 85% are seen a single time; about 5.3% belongs to the top ten. V usage is TRBV18 and J usage is TRBJ2-1, with D tentatively TRBD1 (5 bases). Sequencing was done on a sample of peripheral blood. This receptor was taken from an elderly woman with active or convalescent COVID-19. The CDR3 coding sequence is TGTGCCAGCTCCCCCTTGGGGCCAGACAATGAGCAGTTCTTC. It is translated as CASSPLGPDNEQFF.